The sequence of this T cell receptor (beta chain) was determined in a study of blood T cell repertoires in COVID-19. Study-level information: The origin of the acute and convalescent COVID-19 samples was the United States, Italy and Spain. The cDNA or gDNA used as material had been derived from T cells, B-cell-depleted T cells, or PBMCs.

The length of the CDR3 is 13 residues. Germline trimming cut 6 bases from V and 3 bases from J; bases unmatched to any gene: 4. Germline loops: CDR1 LNHDA, CDR2 SQIVND (reference sequence). Authors' data handling: Researchers report that nucleated cell counts were estimated from reference gene primer amplification. Method: immunoSEQ multiplex PCR; TCRdb's copy keeps in-frame clones and lacks some. The DNA was the basis for D and trimming; V, J and clone size are from that table. The repertoire has approximately 38,000 clones, 85% to 90% of them found once; the top ten carry approximately 25%. This chain connects TRBV19 to TRBJ1-2; 7 bases align to TRBD1. The material sequenced was peripheral blood. The clonotype originates from a man aged 50 or older with active or convalescent COVID-19. CDR3 bases: TGTGCCAGTAGAAGGGGGCCTGACTATGGCTACACCTTC. This translates into CASRRGPDYGYTF.